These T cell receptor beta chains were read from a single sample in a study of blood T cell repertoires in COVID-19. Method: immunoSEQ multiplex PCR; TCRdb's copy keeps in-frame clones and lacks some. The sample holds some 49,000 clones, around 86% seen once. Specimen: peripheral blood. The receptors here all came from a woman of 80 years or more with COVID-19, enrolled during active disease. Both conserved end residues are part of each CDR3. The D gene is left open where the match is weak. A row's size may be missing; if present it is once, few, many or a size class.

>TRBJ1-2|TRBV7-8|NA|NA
TGTGCCAGCAGCTTGTTGATCCTGGCAGGGGACGATGGCTACACCTTC
CASSLLILAGDDGYTF
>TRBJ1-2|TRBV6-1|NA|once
TGTGCCAGCAGTGAAGCGATTACAGGCCCCCTAGTCTACACCTTC
CASSEAITGPLVYTF
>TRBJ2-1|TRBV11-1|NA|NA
TGTGCCAGCAGCCTACGAGTTAGCGGCGAGCAGTTCTTC
CASSLRVSGEQFF
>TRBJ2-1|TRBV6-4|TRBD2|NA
TGTGCCAGCAGTGAGACTAGCGGGAGGGCCGGTGAGCAGTTCTTC
CASSETSGRAGEQFF
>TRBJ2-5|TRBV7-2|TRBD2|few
TGTGCCAGCAGCCGGGGGGGAAACCACGAGACCCAGTACTTC
CASSRGGNHETQYF
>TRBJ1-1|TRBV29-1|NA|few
TGCAGCGTTGAAATGGTAGGGAGGGCCACTGAAGCTTTCTTT
CSVEMVGRATEAFF
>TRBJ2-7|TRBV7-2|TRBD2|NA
TGTGCCAGCAGCCTTAGTAGGACTAGCGGGAGGGGATACGAGCAGTACTTC
CASSLSRTSGRGYEQYF
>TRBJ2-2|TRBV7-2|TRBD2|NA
TGTGCCAGCAGCTTTGGACTAGGGGCCGGGGAGCTGTTTTTT
CASSFGLGAGELFF
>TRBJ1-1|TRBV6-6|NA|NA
TGTGCCAGCAGTTACTCGCAGGGGAACACTGAAGCTTTCTTT
CASSYSQGNTEAFF
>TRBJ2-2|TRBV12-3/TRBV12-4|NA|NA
TGTGCCAGCAGTTCCTTCCCAGGGGGGGAGCTGTTTTTT
CASSSFPGGELFF
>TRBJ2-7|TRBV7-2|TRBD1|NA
TGTGCCAGCAGCTTAGAACAGGGGCAGAACTACGAGCAGTACTTC
CASSLEQGQNYEQYF
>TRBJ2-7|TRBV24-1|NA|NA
TGTGCCACGTCGAACCAGGGCTACGAGCAGTACTTC
CATSNQGYEQYF
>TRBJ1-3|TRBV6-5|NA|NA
TGTGCCAGCAGTTACTCCGACAGCAACTCTGGAAACACCATATATTTT
CASSYSDSNSGNTIYF